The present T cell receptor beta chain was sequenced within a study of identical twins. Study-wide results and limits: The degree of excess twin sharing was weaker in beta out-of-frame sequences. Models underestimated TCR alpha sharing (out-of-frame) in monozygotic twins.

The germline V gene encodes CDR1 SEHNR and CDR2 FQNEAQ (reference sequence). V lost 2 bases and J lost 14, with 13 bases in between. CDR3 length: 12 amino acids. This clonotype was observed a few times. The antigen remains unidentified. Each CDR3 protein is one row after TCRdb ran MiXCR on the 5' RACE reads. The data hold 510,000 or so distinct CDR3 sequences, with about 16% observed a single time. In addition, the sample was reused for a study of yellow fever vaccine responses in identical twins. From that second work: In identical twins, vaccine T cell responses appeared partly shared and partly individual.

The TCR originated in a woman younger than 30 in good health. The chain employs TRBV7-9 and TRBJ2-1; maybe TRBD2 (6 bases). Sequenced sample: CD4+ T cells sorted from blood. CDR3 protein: CASSLSASAKFF. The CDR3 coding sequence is TGTGCCAGCAGCTTATCCGCTAGCGCTAAGTTCTTC.